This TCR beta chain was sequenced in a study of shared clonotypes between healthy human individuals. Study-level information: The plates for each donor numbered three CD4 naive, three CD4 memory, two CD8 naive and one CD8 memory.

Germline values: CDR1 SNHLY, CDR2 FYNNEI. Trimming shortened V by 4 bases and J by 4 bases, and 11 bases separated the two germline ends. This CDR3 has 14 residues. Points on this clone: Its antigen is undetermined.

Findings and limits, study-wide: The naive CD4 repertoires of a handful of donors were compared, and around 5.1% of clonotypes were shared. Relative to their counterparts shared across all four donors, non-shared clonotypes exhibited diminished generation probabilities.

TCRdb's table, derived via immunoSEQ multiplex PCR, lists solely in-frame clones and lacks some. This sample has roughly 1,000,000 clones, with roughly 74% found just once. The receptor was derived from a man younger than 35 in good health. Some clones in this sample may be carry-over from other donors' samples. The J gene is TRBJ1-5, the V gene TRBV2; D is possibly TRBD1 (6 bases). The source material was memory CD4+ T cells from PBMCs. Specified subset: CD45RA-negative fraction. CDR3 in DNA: TGTGCCAGCAGTGTAGCAAGGGGGAATCAGCCCCAGCATTTT. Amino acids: CASSVARGNQPQHF.